The clone carrying this TCR beta chain is medium-sized in the sample. The target antigen is unknown. The record originates from a study of OX40 agonist ivuxolimab in advanced cancers. Across the whole study: Ivuxolimab doses were 0.01, 0.1, 0.3, 1.5, 3 or 10 mg/kg every 2 weeks.

Whole-study findings and limits: The study found among the lowest clonal expansion in partial responders at 0.1-3.0 mg/kg. Relative to CD4+, CD8+ T cells held more expanded clones on average.

Assay: immunoSEQ multiplex PCR; the TCRdb copy retains only in-frame clones and omits some. The repertoire consists of approximately 10,000 clones, with roughly 80% occurring once and the leading ten covering roughly 29%. The receptor was isolated from an adult with an advanced solid tumor such as melanoma, head and neck, liver or kidney cancer. The sample was CD4+ or CD8+ T cells sorted from blood, taken in a trial of the OX40 agonist ivuxolimab.

The CDR3 DNA follows: TGTGCCAGCTCACCACCGACAGAGAGCTATGGCTACACCTTC. Translating it yields CASSPPTESYGYTF. The genes are TRBV18 and TRBJ1-2; a weak D match, TRBD1 (5 bases). The CDR3 consists of 14 residues. Deletions cut 0 bases from V and 4 bases from J, with 9 bases between. Germline V gene data show CDR1 as KGHSH and CDR2 as LQKENI.